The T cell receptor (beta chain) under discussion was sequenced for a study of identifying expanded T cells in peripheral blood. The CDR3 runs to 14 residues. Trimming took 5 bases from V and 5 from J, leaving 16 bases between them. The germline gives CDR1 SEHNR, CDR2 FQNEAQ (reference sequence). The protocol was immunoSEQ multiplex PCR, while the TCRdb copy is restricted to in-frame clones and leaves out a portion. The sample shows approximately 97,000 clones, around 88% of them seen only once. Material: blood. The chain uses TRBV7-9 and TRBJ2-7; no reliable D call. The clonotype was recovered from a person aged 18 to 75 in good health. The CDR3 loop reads CASSPGLVLDEQYF. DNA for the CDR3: TGTGCCAGCAGCCCCGGCCTTGTGTTGGACGAGCAGTACTTC.